This T cell receptor beta chain was sequenced for a study of OX40 agonist ivuxolimab in advanced cancers. Study-wide context: The eligibility criteria allowed prior anti-PD-1, anti-PD-L1 or anti-CTLA-4 therapy, and around 38% had some. Whole-study results and caveats: CD8+ T cells showed, on average, more clonal expansion than CD4+ cells. In the 0.1 to 3.0 mg/kg range, CD4+ and CD8+ blood T cells had expanded clonally by week 6.

The assay was immunoSEQ multiplex PCR, and TCRdb's table has in-frame clones only and misses some. The sample has about 71,000 clones; around 83% are singletons. Regarding this clone: What it binds is unknown.

CDR3 length: 13 amino acids. Germline values: CDR1 SGHRS, CDR2 YFSETQ. With 0 bases removed from V and 4 bases from J, the gap between germline ends came to 7 bases. This TCR derives from an adult with an advanced solid tumor such as melanoma, head and neck, liver or kidney cancer. The chain recombines TRBV5-1 with TRBJ1-2; no definite D call. Sequencing was performed on CD4+ or CD8+ T cells sorted from blood, taken in a trial of the OX40 agonist ivuxolimab. This chain's CDR3 is CASSLDYSYGYTF. Written as DNA, the CDR3 is TGCGCCAGCAGCTTGGACTACAGCTATGGCTACACCTTC.